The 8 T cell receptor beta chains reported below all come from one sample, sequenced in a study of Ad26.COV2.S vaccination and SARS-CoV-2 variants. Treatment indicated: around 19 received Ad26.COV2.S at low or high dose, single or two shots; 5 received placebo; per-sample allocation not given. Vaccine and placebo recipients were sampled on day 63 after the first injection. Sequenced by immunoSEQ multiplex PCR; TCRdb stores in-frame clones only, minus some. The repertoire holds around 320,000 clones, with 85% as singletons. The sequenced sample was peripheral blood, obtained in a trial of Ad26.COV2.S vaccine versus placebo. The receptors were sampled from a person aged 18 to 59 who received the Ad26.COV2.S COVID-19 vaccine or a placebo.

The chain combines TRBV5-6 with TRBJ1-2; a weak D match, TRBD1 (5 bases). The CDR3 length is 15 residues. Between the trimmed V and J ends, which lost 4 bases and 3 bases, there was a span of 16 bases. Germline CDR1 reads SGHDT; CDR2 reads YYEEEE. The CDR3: CASSPLGLSDYGYTF. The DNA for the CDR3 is TGTGCCAGCAGCCCGCTGGGACTATCAGACTATGGCTACACCTTC.

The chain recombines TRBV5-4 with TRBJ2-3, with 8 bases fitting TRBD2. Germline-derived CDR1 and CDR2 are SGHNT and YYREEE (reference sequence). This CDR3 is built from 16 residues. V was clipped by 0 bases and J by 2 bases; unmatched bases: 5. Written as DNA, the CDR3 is TGTGCCAGCAGCTTGGTAGGGACTAGAGCCACAGATACGCAGTATTTT. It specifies CASSLVGTRATDTQYF.

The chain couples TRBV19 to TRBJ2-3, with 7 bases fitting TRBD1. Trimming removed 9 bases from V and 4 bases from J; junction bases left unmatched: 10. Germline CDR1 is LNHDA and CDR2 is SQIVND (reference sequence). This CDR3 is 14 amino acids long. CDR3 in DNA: TGTGCCAGCCGACAGGGAAGGATCCCAGATACGCAGTATTTT. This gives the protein CASRQGRIPDTQYF.

CDR3 protein: CASSLRVRPYYNSPLHF. The CDR3 DNA is TGTGCCAGCAGTTTAAGGGTCCGTCCTTACTATAATTCACCCCTCCACTTT. V usage is TRBV27 and J usage is TRBJ1-6; D is unresolved. V lost 2 bases, J lost 3 bases, and 14 bases lay in between. Per the germline V gene, CDR1 is MNHEY and CDR2 is SMNVEV (reference sequence). The CDR3 is 17 residues long.

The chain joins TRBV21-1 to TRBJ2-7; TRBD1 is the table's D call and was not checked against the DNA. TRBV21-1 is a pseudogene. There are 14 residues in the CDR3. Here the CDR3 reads CASSRRGRGYEQYF. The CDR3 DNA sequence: TGTGCCAGCAGCAGAAGGGGGCGAGGATACGAGCAGTACTTC.

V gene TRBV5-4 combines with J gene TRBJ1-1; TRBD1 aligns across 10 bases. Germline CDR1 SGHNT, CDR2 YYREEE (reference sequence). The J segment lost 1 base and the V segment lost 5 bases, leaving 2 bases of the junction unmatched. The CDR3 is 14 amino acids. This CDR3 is CASSRTGGNTEAFF. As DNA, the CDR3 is TGTGCCAGCAGTCGGACAGGGGGGAACACTGAAGCTTTCTTT.

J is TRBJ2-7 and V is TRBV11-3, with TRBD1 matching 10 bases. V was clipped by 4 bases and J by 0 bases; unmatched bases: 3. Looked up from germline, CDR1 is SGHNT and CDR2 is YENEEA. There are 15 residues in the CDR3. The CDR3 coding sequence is TGTGCCAGCAGCTCGGGACAGGGGATCTCCTACGAGCAGTACTTC. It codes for CASSSGQGISYEQYF.

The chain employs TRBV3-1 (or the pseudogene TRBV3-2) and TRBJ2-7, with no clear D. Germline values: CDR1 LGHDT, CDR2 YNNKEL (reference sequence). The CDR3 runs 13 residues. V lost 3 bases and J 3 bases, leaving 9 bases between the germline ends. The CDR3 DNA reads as TGTGCCAGCAGCCACAGACGGAGCTACGAGCAGTACTTC. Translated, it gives CASSHRRSYEQYF.